This entry lists 16 T cell receptor beta chains sequenced from one sample in a study of shared clonotypes between healthy human individuals. Sequencing was performed with immunoSEQ multiplex PCR; in TCRdb, only in-frame clones are kept and a portion is missing. The data hold about 2 million clones, with about 94% observed a single time. Cells designated naive CD8 were CD45RO-negative and were positively selected for CCR7, with terminally differentiated effector memory CD45RA+ cells excluded. Sample: naive CD8+ T cells sorted from blood. These receptors came from a man younger than 30 in good health.

The chain carries TRBV7-2 and TRBJ2-2; TRBD2 matches at 12 bases. The V gene end was trimmed by 1 base and the J gene end by 3 bases; junction bases not matched to a gene: 6. Germline CDR1 and CDR2: SGHTA and FQGNSA. CDR3 length: 18 residues. The CDR3, as DNA: TGTGCCAGCAGCTTAGAACTAGCGGGAGGTGAGGACACCGGGGAGCTGTTTTTT. Its protein is CASSLELAGGEDTGELFF.

This clone was observed once. V and J are TRBV9 and TRBJ2-3; tentative D call: TRBD1 (5 bases). Germline CDR1 reads SGDLS; CDR2 reads YYNGEE. Trimming removed 0 bases at V and 0 bases at J, with 8 bases between. CDR3 length: 15 residues. The DNA of the CDR3 is TGTGCCAGCAGCGTAGAGGGGCCCAGCACAGATACGCAGTATTTT. Its translation is CASSVEGPSTDTQYF.

The V and J genes are TRBV5-5 and TRBJ1-2; no clear D gene. From germline, CDR1 is SGHKS and CDR2 YYEKEE (reference sequence). Trimming took 1 base from V and 4 from J, leaving 5 bases between them. The CDR3 loop spans 12 amino acids. The CDR3 here is CASSLRTYGYTF. CDR3 coding DNA: TGTGCCAGCAGCTTGAGAACCTATGGCTACACCTTC.

V usage is TRBV27 and J usage is TRBJ2-3; 8 bases are shared with TRBD1. The junction had 3 bases not matched to a gene; V was cut back by 2 bases and J by 2 bases. From germline, CDR1 is MNHEY and CDR2 SMNVEV (reference sequence). The CDR3 covers 15 residues. The CDR3 DNA sequence: TGTGCCAGCAGTTTACTACAGGGGGTCACAGATACGCAGTATTTT. This codes for CASSLLQGVTDTQYF.

About this clone itself: Other DNA sequences in the sample encode the same CDR3. This sequence joins TRBV6-6 and TRBJ2-5; no firm D call. This CDR3 contains 14 residues. The V end lost 2 bases, the J end lost 1 base, and 8 bases lay between the germline ends. Germline lookup yields CDR1 MNHNY and CDR2 SVGAGI (reference sequence). The CDR3 nucleotides are TGTGCCAGCAGTTACGTCGGGCTCCAAGAGACCCAGTACTTC. It yields the protein CASSYVGLQETQYF.

This chain joins TRBV6-5 and TRBJ2-7; 9 bases are a match to TRBD1. CDR1 and CDR2 (germline): MNHEY, SVGAGI. CDR3 length equals 14 residues. V lost 4 bases to trimming and J lost 3 bases; unmatched junction nucleotides: 4. The CDR3 DNA follows: TGTGCCAGCAGTTTCGGGACAGGGATCTACGAGCAGTACTTC. It is translated as CASSFGTGIYEQYF.

The genes are TRBV2 and TRBJ2-7; either TRBD1 or TRBD2 may supply D (5 bases each). The CDR3 length is 13 residues. The germline V gene has CDR1 SNHLY and CDR2 FYNNEI. V dropped 9 bases and J dropped 6 bases, with 18 bases sitting between them. The CDR3 protein is CASRRDGESEQYF. CDR3 DNA sequence: TGTGCCAGTCGCCGGGACGGAGAAAGCGAGCAGTACTTC.

The chain employs TRBV19 and TRBJ1-4, with TRBD1 matching over 9 bases. Germline V gene data show CDR1 as LNHDA and CDR2 as SQIVND (reference sequence). J lost 8 bases, V lost 6 bases, and 7 bases had no gene match. This CDR3 is built from 14 residues. The CDR3 protein is CASSHGTGSEKLFF. The CDR3, as DNA: TGTGCCAGTAGCCACGGGACAGGGAGCGAAAAACTGTTTTTT. Variable domain in full (rest from reference TRBV19 and TRBJ1-4): DGGITQSPKYLFRKEGQNVTLSCEQNLNHDAMYWYRQDPGQGLRLIYYSQIVNDFQKGDIAEGYSVSREKKESFPLTVTSAQKNPTAFYLCASSHGTGSEKLFFGSGTQLSVL.

J is TRBJ1-1 and V is TRBV9; TRBD1 is a possible D gene (5 bases). From germline, CDR1 is SGDLS and CDR2 YYNGEE. The CDR3 sequence is 13 residues long. V lost 4 bases, J lost 1 base, and 8 bases lay in between. The CDR3 region is CASSWDGNTEAFF. In nucleotides, the CDR3 is TGTGCCAGCAGCTGGGACGGGAACACTGAAGCTTTCTTT.

The count of this clone is one. The chain combines TRBV28 with TRBJ2-2; 9 bases align to TRBD1. V was clipped by 5 bases and J by 0 bases; unmatched bases: 10. The CDR3 covers 18 residues. CDR1 and CDR2 (germline): MDHEN, SYDVKM. The CDR3 DNA reads TGTGCCAGCAGTACAATCATCCGGGACAGGGCGAACACCGGGGAGCTGTTTTTT. It translates to CASSTIIRDRANTGELFF.

V gene TRBV27 combines with J gene TRBJ2-7; no firm D call. Trimming pared 6 bases from V and 2 bases from J, leaving 8 bases between. Germline V gene sequence: CDR1 MNHEY, CDR2 SMNVEV (reference sequence). This CDR3 spans 12 amino acids. Here the CDR3 DNA reads TGTGCCAGCAGACCCTCACCCTACGAGCAGTACTTC. Protein product: CASRPSPYEQYF.

This chain connects TRBV6-5 to TRBJ2-7, with TRBD1 matching over 9 bases. Per the germline V gene, CDR1 is MNHEY and CDR2 is SVGAGI. CDR3 length: 16 residues. The V and J ends lost 4 bases and 7 bases, in that order; junction bases with no gene match: 14. The CDR3 protein is CASSSFQTGGSQEQYF. CDR3 nucleotide sequence: TGTGCCAGCAGTTCCTTCCAGACAGGGGGGTCGCAGGAGCAGTACTTC.

V and J are TRBV11-2 and TRBJ2-7; 10 nucleotides match TRBD1. With 5 bases clipped from V and 4 bases from J, the junction kept 8 bases outside the gene matches. CDR1 is SGHAT, CDR2 FQNNGV, per germline. This CDR3 contains 15 residues. The CDR3 spells CASSNLGQGQYEQYF. CDR3 nucleotides: TGTGCCAGCAGCAACCTGGGACAGGGGCAGTACGAGCAGTACTTC.

The chain links TRBV4-1 to TRBJ2-2; D is perhaps TRBD1 or TRBD2 (6 bases each). Germline CDR1 reads MGHRA; CDR2 reads YSYEKL. The CDR3 consists of 17 residues. V shed 3 bases and J shed 7 bases, with 21 bases lying between them. CDR3 sequence reads: CASSQEGHPLGDGELFF. The CDR3 region has the DNA TGCGCCAGCAGCCAGGAGGGACACCCCTTGGGTGACGGGGAGCTGTTTTTT.

The chain links TRBV9 to TRBJ1-1; D remains ambiguous. The ends were cut back, 0 bases at V and 3 bases at J, with 6 bases in the middle. From germline, CDR1 is SGDLS and CDR2 YYNGEE. The CDR3 runs to 13 residues. CDR3 protein: CASSVEQYTEAFF. CDR3 nucleotide sequence: TGTGCCAGCAGCGTAGAACAGTACACTGAAGCTTTCTTT.

The V call is TRBV7-9, the J call TRBJ2-7, with D possibly called TRBD1 or TRBD2 (5 bases each). In germline, CDR1 is SEHNR, CDR2 FQNEAQ (reference sequence). V was cut by 11 bases and J by 2 bases, with 13 bases left in between. The CDR3 consists of 12 residues. The CDR3 bases are TGTGCCTCAAGGGACGGAACCTACGAGCAGTACTTC. Its translation is CASRDGTYEQYF. The full variable domain, with the rest looked up from reference TRBV7-9 and TRBJ2-7, is DTGVSQNPRHKITKRGQNVTFRCDPISEHNRLYWYRQTLGQGPEFLTYFQNEAQLEKSRLLSDRFSAERPKGSFSTLEIQRTEQGDSAMYLCASRDGTYEQYFGPGTRLTVT.